Below, 25 T cell receptor beta chains from the same sample are listed, as sequenced in a study of shared clonotypes between healthy human individuals. TCRdb keeps only in-frame clones here, not all; method: immunoSEQ multiplex PCR. The sample has roughly 2.2 million clones, around 93% seen once. Sequenced: naive CD4+ T cells from PBMCs. The sample's subset: CD45RA+ positively selected. These receptors originate from a man between 18 and 35 years old in good health. Some clones in this sample may be carry-over from other donors' samples.

The chain is built from TRBV7-9 and TRBJ1-3; D is unresolved. This CDR3 has 13 residues. CDR1 is SEHNR, CDR2 FQNEAQ, per germline (reference sequence). Trimming pared 5 bases from V and 6 bases from J, leaving 11 bases between. The CDR3 loop is CASSLMDLNTIYF. The CDR3 region has the DNA TGTGCCAGCAGCCTAATGGACCTAAACACCATATATTTT.

The chain couples TRBV10-3 to TRBJ2-2, with 11 positions matching TRBD1. Germline loops: CDR1 ENHRY, CDR2 SYGVKD. This CDR3 is built from 19 residues. V lost 1 base and J lost 4; bases outside the gene matches: 11. This CDR3 is CAISEFEDRGRSGTGELFF. The DNA for the CDR3 is TGTGCCATCAGTGAGTTTGAGGACAGGGGGCGTTCGGGCACCGGGGAGCTGTTTTTT.

This chain uses TRBV5-1 with TRBJ1-4; TRBD1 is a possible D gene (5 bases). Germline CDR1 and CDR2: SGHRS and YFSETQ. This CDR3 has 13 residues. V was cut by 5 bases and J by 3 bases, with 8 bases left in between. CDR3 amino acids: CASRGGPNEKLFF. The CDR3 DNA reads TGCGCCAGCAGGGGGGGTCCTAATGAAAAACTGTTTTTT.

The chain carries TRBV7-2 and TRBJ2-5; 7 bases are shared with TRBD1. Germline assignment: CDR1 SGHTA and CDR2 FQGNSA. CDR3 length: 14 amino acids. The V gene end was trimmed by 1 base and the J gene end by 9 bases; junction bases not matched to a gene: 8. The DNA of the CDR3 is TGTGCCAGCAGCTTAGGACAGGGACCAGGGTCCCAGTACTTC. It yields the protein CASSLGQGPGSQYF. The full variable domain, with the rest looked up from reference TRBV7-2 and TRBJ2-5, is GAGVSQSPSNKVTEKGKDVELRCDPISGHTALYWYRQSLGQGLEFLIYFQGNSAPDKSGLPSDRFSAERTGGSVSTLTIQRTQQEDSAVYLCASSLGQGPGSQYFGPGTRLLVL.

The rearrangement uses TRBV11-3 and TRBJ2-7, with 10 bases identical to TRBD1. This CDR3 has 16 amino acids. The germline V gene encodes CDR1 SGHNT and CDR2 YENEEA. The V gene end was trimmed by 5 bases and the J gene end by 0 bases; junction bases not matched to a gene: 7. This chain's CDR3 is CASSKDRGSSSYEQYF. CDR3 in DNA: TGTGCCAGCAGCAAGGACAGGGGGTCCAGCTCCTACGAGCAGTACTTC.

The rearrangement uses TRBV7-9 and TRBJ2-1, with 9 bases fitting TRBD2. V gave up 0 bases and J gave up 6 bases; unmatched junction bases: 3. This CDR3 spans 15 amino acids. Germline assignment: CDR1 SEHNR and CDR2 FQNEAQ (reference sequence). CDR3 nucleotides: TGTGCCAGCAGCTTAGCTAGCGGGAGAGTCAATGAGCAGTTCTTC. Protein sequence: CASSLASGRVNEQFF.

CDR3 region: CASSFFTYSNQPQHF. The CDR3 nucleotides read TGTGCCAGCAGTTTTTTCACTTATAGCAATCAGCCCCAGCATTTT. The chain links TRBV28 to TRBJ1-5; no clear D gene. Germline V lookup: CDR1 MDHEN, CDR2 SYDVKM. Trimming removed 3 bases from V and 0 bases from J, with 9 bases in between. The CDR3 is 15 residues long.

V is TRBV7-3 and J is TRBJ1-1; D gene uncertain. V lost 5 bases and J 5 bases, leaving 12 bases between the germline ends. Germline-derived CDR1 and CDR2 are SGHTA and FQGTGA. CDR3 size: 13 residues. The CDR3 bases are TGTGCCAGCAGCCTTATTCGGGGAACTGAAGCTTTCTTT. Translation: CASSLIRGTEAFF.

This clone was detected only once. The chain uses TRBV11-2 and TRBJ2-5, with TRBD1 matching over 9 bases. The CDR3 has 16 residues. J was trimmed by 1 base and V by 4 bases; bases with no gene match: 7. Germline CDR1 is SGHAT and CDR2 is FQNNGV. CDR3 sequence: CASSSDRGVTQETQYF. In nucleotides, the CDR3 is TGTGCCAGCAGCTCCGACAGGGGGGTTACCCAAGAGACCCAGTACTTC.

The gene calls are TRBV2 and TRBJ2-7, with D perhaps matching TRBD2 (5 bases). CDR3 length equals 13 residues. Germline V gene data show CDR1 as SNHLY and CDR2 as FYNNEI. V lost 6 bases, J lost 3 bases, and 12 bases lay in between. The CDR3 DNA reads TGTGCCAGCAGACTAGGTCCCTACTACGAGCAGTACTTC. Protein: CASRLGPYYEQYF.

The chain links TRBV7-3 to TRBJ1-3; 8 positions match TRBD1. Germline V gene lookup returns CDR1 SGHTA and CDR2 FQGTGA. CDR3 length: 15 amino acids. V dropped 4 bases and J dropped 12; count of bases not matched to a gene: 14. For the CDR3, the DNA is TGTGCCAGCAGCTCAGGACAGGGAAGGGAGTCAATCATATATTTT. Protein sequence: CASSSGQGRESIIYF.

J is TRBJ2-7 and V is TRBV7-2; TRBD2 matches at 10 bases. The V segment lost 5 bases and the J segment 4 bases; nucleotides outside the gene matches: 8. Germline V lookup: CDR1 SGHTA, CDR2 FQGNSA. The length of the CDR3 is 15 residues. In DNA form, the CDR3 reads TGTGCCAGCAGCGCCGGTGGTAGCGGGAGGTACGAGCAGTACTTC. Translation: CASSAGGSGRYEQYF.

The chain uses TRBV30 and TRBJ2-5; D is unresolved. CDR3 size: 14 residues. CDR1 is GTSNPN, CDR2 SVGIG, per germline (reference sequence). The V gene lost 2 bases and the J gene lost 3 bases, with 13 bases spanning the gap. The CDR3, as DNA: TGTGCCTGGAGTTCCCCTGCGGCCAAAGAGACCCAGTACTTC. Protein: CAWSSPAAKETQYF.

The chain links TRBV7-2 to TRBJ2-5, with D possibly being TRBD2 (5 bases). CDR1 SGHTA and CDR2 FQGNSA come from the germline V gene. The CDR3 is 15 amino acids. V was cut by 3 bases and J by 3 bases, with 14 bases left in between. The CDR3 DNA reads as TGTGCCAGCAGCTTTGTCAGAGGGTCTGAAGAGACCCAGTACTTC. Translation: CASSFVRGSEETQYF.

This clone was picked up a small number of times. The V call is TRBV18, the J call TRBJ1-5; weak D call: TRBD1 (6 bases). CDR3 size: 14 residues. Germline V CDR1 and CDR2: KGHSH, LQKENI. V lost 3 bases to trimming and J lost 5 bases, with 11 bases between them. Written as DNA, the CDR3 is TGTGCCAGCTCACCGCGACAGGAGGATCAGCCCCAGCATTTT. Translated: CASSPRQEDQPQHF.

The chain is built from TRBV5-1 and TRBJ2-3; 8 nucleotides match TRBD1. V lost 3 bases, J lost 1 base, and 4 bases stayed unmatched. The germline gives CDR1 SGHRS, CDR2 YFSETQ. The CDR3 totals 15 residues. The CDR3 DNA sequence: TGCGCCAGCAGCTATACAGGGGGGCGCACAGATACGCAGTATTTT. Amino acids: CASSYTGGRTDTQYF.

In regard to this clone: Additional DNA sequences in this sample encode the identical CDR3. This chain joins TRBV5-1 and TRBJ2-3; either TRBD1 or TRBD2 may fit D (5 bases each). Germline loops: CDR1 SGHRS, CDR2 YFSETQ. With 0 bases removed from V and 0 bases from J, the gap between germline ends came to 11 bases. This CDR3 comprises 16 residues. This CDR3 is CASSLAGGTSTDTQYF. The CDR3 DNA reads as TGCGCCAGCAGCTTGGCTGGGGGAACTAGCACAGATACGCAGTATTTT.

This clone showed up just a few times. The chain employs TRBV29-1 and TRBJ1-1; D not resolved. In germline, CDR1 is SQVTM, CDR2 ANQGSEA. V was trimmed by 7 bases and J by 1 base, leaving 13 bases between them. The CDR3 runs to 13 residues. CDR3 in DNA: TGCAGCGCTTTCCCGGGCAAGAACACTGAAGCTTTCTTT. Protein sequence: CSAFPGKNTEAFF.

This sequence joins TRBV25-1 and TRBJ2-7, with D possibly TRBD1 on 6 matching bases. This CDR3 has 13 residues. The V and J ends lost 6 bases and 6 bases respectively, with 15 bases between them. CDR1 is MGHDK and CDR2 is SYGVNS in the germline V gene. In DNA, the CDR3 is TGTGCCAGCAGCCAAACTGGACAGACCGAGCAGTACTTC. This encodes CASSQTGQTEQYF.

The gene calls are TRBV11-2 and TRBJ2-5; TRBD2 matches 8 bases. The CDR3 has 13 amino acids. The J segment lost 5 bases and the V segment lost 5 bases, leaving 4 bases of the junction unmatched. Looked up from germline, CDR1 is SGHAT and CDR2 is FQNNGV. For the CDR3, the DNA is TGTGCCAGCAGCCGTCGGGGGGGGGAGACCCAGTACTTC. Protein product: CASSRRGGETQYF.

DNA for the CDR3: TGTGCCAGCAGAAGAATGACTAGCGGGGGGAGCTACGAGCAGTACTTC. Residues: CASRRMTSGGSYEQYF. The chain carries TRBV5-4 and TRBJ2-7; TRBD2 aligns across 13 bases. The germline CDR1 and CDR2 sequences are SGHNT and YYREEE (reference sequence). The J segment lost 3 bases and the V segment lost 5 bases, leaving 8 bases of the junction unmatched. This CDR3 is 16 amino acids long.

This clone was picked up one time. V is TRBV6-5 and J is TRBJ2-7; D unresolved. This CDR3 region has 13 residues. Deletions cut 5 bases from V and 3 bases from J, with 11 bases between. Germline V gene data show CDR1 as MNHEY and CDR2 as SVGAGI. As DNA, the CDR3 is TGTGCCAGCAGTGGTATGGTAGGCTACGAGCAGTACTTC. Its protein product is CASSGMVGYEQYF.

The gene calls are TRBV5-4 and TRBJ1-1; tentative D call: TRBD1 (6 bases). CDR1 and CDR2 (germline): SGHNT, YYREEE (reference sequence). The CDR3 covers 13 residues. V was cut by 9 bases and J by 1 base, with 13 bases left in between. As DNA, the CDR3 is TGTGCCATCTCACGGACAGCGAACACTGAAGCTTTCTTT. Translated, it gives CAISRTANTEAFF. The full variable domain, with the rest looked up from reference TRBV5-4 and TRBJ1-1, is ETGVTQSPTHLIKTRGQQVTLRCSSQSGHNTVSWYQQALGQGPQFIFQYYREEENGRGNFPPRFSGLQFPNYSSELNVNALELDDSALYLCAISRTANTEAFFGQGTRLTVV.

The J gene is TRBJ2-3, the V gene TRBV7-3, with a tentative D call TRBD2 (5 bases). Between the trimmed V and J ends, which lost 5 bases and 4 bases, there was a span of 10 bases. The CDR3 has 13 amino acids. CDR1 is SGHTA and CDR2 is FQGTGA in the germline V gene. The CDR3 DNA reads TGTGCCAGCAGCCCCACTAGTCCAGATACGCAGTATTTT. Protein: CASSPTSPDTQYF.

The chain combines TRBV7-2 with TRBJ2-2; 7 bases fit TRBD2. In germline, CDR1 is SGHTA, CDR2 FQGNSA. The CDR3 sequence is 15 residues long. V gave up 1 base and J gave up 3 bases; unmatched junction bases: 2. The CDR3 sequence: CASSLVRGYTGELFF. CDR3 DNA sequence: TGTGCCAGCAGCTTAGTGCGGGGGTACACCGGGGAGCTGTTTTTT. Supplemented by reference TRBV7-2 and TRBJ2-2, the full variable domain reads GAGVSQSPSNKVTEKGKDVELRCDPISGHTALYWYRQSLGQGLEFLIYFQGNSAPDKSGLPSDRFSAERTGGSVSTLTIQRTQQEDSAVYLCASSLVRGYTGELFFGEGSRLTVL.